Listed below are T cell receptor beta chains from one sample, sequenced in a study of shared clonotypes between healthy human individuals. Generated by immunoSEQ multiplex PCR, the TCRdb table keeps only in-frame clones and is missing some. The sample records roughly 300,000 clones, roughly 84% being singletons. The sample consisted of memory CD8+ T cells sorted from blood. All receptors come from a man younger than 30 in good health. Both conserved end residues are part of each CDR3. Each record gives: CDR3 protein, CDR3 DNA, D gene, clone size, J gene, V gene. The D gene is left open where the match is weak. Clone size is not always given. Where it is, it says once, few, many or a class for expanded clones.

cdr3_aa: CASSYSEGVNYGYTF
cdr3_nt: TGTGCCAGCAGTTACTCGGAGGGCGTTAACTATGGCTACACCTTC
d_call: NA
clone_size: NA
j_call: TRBJ1-2
v_call: TRBV6-6

cdr3_aa: CASSETGDYYEQYF
cdr3_nt: TGTGCCAGCAGTGAAACAGGGGACTACTACGAGCAGTACTTC
d_call: NA
clone_size: NA
j_call: TRBJ2-7
v_call: TRBV2

cdr3_aa: CASSHRGSLYEQYF
cdr3_nt: TGTGCCAGCAGCCACAGGGGCTCCCTCTACGAGCAGTACTTC
d_call: TRBD1
clone_size: few
j_call: TRBJ2-7
v_call: TRBV27

cdr3_aa: CASSLVTSGEQYF
cdr3_nt: TGTGCCAGCAGCTTAGTGACTAGCGGAGAGCAGTACTTC
d_call: TRBD2
clone_size: once
j_call: TRBJ2-7
v_call: TRBV7-2

cdr3_aa: CASSLTPTGRGWGYGYTF
cdr3_nt: TGTGCCAGCAGCTTAACTCCGACGGGCAGGGGTTGGGGTTATGGCTACACCTTC
d_call: NA
clone_size: NA
j_call: TRBJ1-2
v_call: TRBV11-2

cdr3_aa: CASSSAPGELFF
cdr3_nt: TGTGCCAGCAGTTCGGCCCCCGGGGAGCTGTTTTTT
d_call: NA
clone_size: few
j_call: TRBJ2-2
v_call: TRBV27

cdr3_aa: CASSYDRGRDTQYF
cdr3_nt: TGTGCCAGCAGTTACGACAGGGGAAGAGATACGCAGTATTTT
d_call: TRBD1
clone_size: NA
j_call: TRBJ2-3
v_call: TRBV6-5

cdr3_aa: CASSWTGNTEAFF
cdr3_nt: TGTGCCAGCAGCTGGACAGGGAACACTGAAGCTTTCTTT
d_call: TRBD1
clone_size: NA
j_call: TRBJ1-1
v_call: TRBV27

cdr3_aa: CASSTLYWGTTDTQYF
cdr3_nt: TGTGCCAGCAGTACCCTCTATTGGGGGACCACAGATACGCAGTATTTT
d_call: NA
clone_size: NA
j_call: TRBJ2-3
v_call: TRBV28

cdr3_aa: CASSEEAGGYNEQFF
cdr3_nt: TGCGCCAGCAGTGAGGAGGCGGGAGGGTACAATGAGCAGTTCTTC
d_call: TRBD2
clone_size: NA
j_call: TRBJ2-1
v_call: TRBV10-1

cdr3_aa: CRQGASSYNSPLHF
cdr3_nt: TGCAGACAGGGGGCGAGCTCCTATAATTCACCCCTCCACTTT
d_call: TRBD1
clone_size: NA
j_call: TRBJ1-6
v_call: TRBV29-1

cdr3_aa: CATSIDRQGGTAAEQYF
cdr3_nt: TGTGCCACCAGCATCGATCGACAGGGAGGGACGGCGGCCGAGCAGTACTTC
d_call: NA
clone_size: NA
j_call: TRBJ2-7
v_call: TRBV15

cdr3_aa: CASSQRRSPLHF
cdr3_nt: TGCGCCAGCAGCCAAAGGCGTTCACCCCTCCACTTT
d_call: NA
clone_size: once
j_call: TRBJ1-6
v_call: TRBV4-1

cdr3_aa: CASSFRSSGHYYGYTF
cdr3_nt: TGTGCCAGCAGTTTTAGGTCCTCAGGCCACTACTATGGCTACACCTTC
d_call: NA
clone_size: NA
j_call: TRBJ1-2
v_call: TRBV27

cdr3_aa: CASSSLGNSYNEQFF
cdr3_nt: TGTGCTAGCAGCTCCTTGGGGAACTCCTACAATGAGCAGTTCTTC
d_call: NA
clone_size: NA
j_call: TRBJ2-1
v_call: TRBV7-7

cdr3_aa: CASSGVLLGEYTDTQYF
cdr3_nt: TGTGCCAGCAGCGGAGTACTCCTAGGGGAGTACACAGATACGCAGTATTTT
d_call: NA
clone_size: NA
j_call: TRBJ2-3
v_call: TRBV7-9

cdr3_aa: CAWSDDTGELFF
cdr3_nt: TGTGCCTGGAGTGACGACACCGGGGAGCTGTTTTTT
d_call: NA
clone_size: NA
j_call: TRBJ2-2
v_call: TRBV30

cdr3_aa: CASSQPHTNQPQHF
cdr3_nt: TGCGCCAGCAGCCAACCTCACACAAATCAGCCCCAGCATTTT
d_call: NA
clone_size: NA
j_call: TRBJ1-5
v_call: TRBV4-1

cdr3_aa: CASSFRGGAYNEQFF
cdr3_nt: TGTGCCAGCAGCTTTCGGGGTGGGGCCTACAATGAGCAGTTCTTC
d_call: NA
clone_size: NA
j_call: TRBJ2-1
v_call: TRBV5-4

cdr3_aa: CAREGHNTEAFF
cdr3_nt: TGTGCCAGGGAGGGACACAACACTGAAGCTTTCTTT
d_call: NA
clone_size: once
j_call: TRBJ1-1
v_call: TRBV5-3

cdr3_aa: CASSQGVAGGETQYF
cdr3_nt: TGCGCCAGCAGCCAAGGTGTAGCGGGTGGGGAGACCCAGTACTTC
d_call: TRBD2
clone_size: NA
j_call: TRBJ2-5
v_call: TRBV4-3

cdr3_aa: CASGGVSTDTQYF
cdr3_nt: TGTGCCAGTGGGGGGGTTAGCACAGATACGCAGTATTTT
d_call: TRBD2
clone_size: NA
j_call: TRBJ2-3
v_call: TRBV28

cdr3_aa: CASRRTGLTTEAFF
cdr3_nt: TGTGCCAGCAGGAGGACAGGGCTGACCACTGAAGCTTTCTTT
d_call: TRBD1
clone_size: NA
j_call: TRBJ1-1
v_call: TRBV7-6

cdr3_aa: CALATDTQYF
cdr3_nt: TGTGCCTTGGCCACAGATACGCAGTATTTT
d_call: NA
clone_size: once
j_call: TRBJ2-3
v_call: TRBV7-9

cdr3_aa: CAWSVTFRGANTEAFF
cdr3_nt: TGTGCCTGGAGTGTAACATTTCGAGGTGCGAACACTGAAGCTTTCTTT
d_call: NA
clone_size: few
j_call: TRBJ1-1
v_call: TRBV30

cdr3_aa: CASSFTTMDRVTEAFF
cdr3_nt: TGTGCCAGCAGCTTCACCACTATGGACAGGGTCACTGAAGCTTTCTTT
d_call: TRBD1
clone_size: NA
j_call: TRBJ1-1
v_call: TRBV7-9

cdr3_aa: CASSESPGGADEQYF
cdr3_nt: TGCGCCAGCAGTGAGTCGCCCGGGGGCGCGGACGAGCAGTACTTC
d_call: NA
clone_size: NA
j_call: TRBJ2-7
v_call: TRBV10-2

cdr3_aa: CASSLGTGFGELFF
cdr3_nt: TGCGCCAGCAGCTTGGGGACAGGGTTTGGGGAGCTGTTTTTT
d_call: TRBD1
clone_size: NA
j_call: TRBJ2-2
v_call: TRBV5-1

cdr3_aa: CASSVPRDLEGNTIYF
cdr3_nt: TGTGCCAGCAGTGTTCCCCGGGACCTCGAAGGAAACACCATATATTTT
d_call: NA
clone_size: few
j_call: TRBJ1-3
v_call: TRBV2

cdr3_aa: CASSQDRTLPGELFF
cdr3_nt: TGCGCCAGCAGCCAAGATCGGACGCTCCCCGGGGAGCTGTTTTTT
d_call: NA
clone_size: NA
j_call: TRBJ2-2
v_call: TRBV4-1

cdr3_aa: CASSLEDYTEAFF
cdr3_nt: TGTGCCAGCAGCTTAGAAGATTACACTGAAGCTTTCTTT
d_call: NA
clone_size: NA
j_call: TRBJ1-1
v_call: TRBV7-9

cdr3_aa: CASSLRGLGNEKLFF
cdr3_nt: TGTGCCAGCAGCTTGCGGGGTCTGGGTAATGAAAAACTGTTTTTT
d_call: NA
clone_size: NA
j_call: TRBJ1-4
v_call: TRBV13

cdr3_aa: CASSVVGDSSYEQYF
cdr3_nt: TGTGCCAGCAGCGTAGTGGGGGACAGCTCCTACGAGCAGTACTTC
d_call: TRBD1
clone_size: NA
j_call: TRBJ2-7
v_call: TRBV9

cdr3_aa: CASSPMRAADIQYF
cdr3_nt: TGTGCCAGCAGCCCGATGAGGGCCGCGGACATTCAGTACTTC
d_call: NA
clone_size: NA
j_call: TRBJ2-4
v_call: TRBV11-2

cdr3_aa: CSALGGTGSTEAFF
cdr3_nt: TGCAGCGCCCTGGGGGGGACAGGGAGCACTGAAGCTTTCTTT
d_call: TRBD1
clone_size: NA
j_call: TRBJ1-1
v_call: TRBV29-1

cdr3_aa: CATKGANTGELFF
cdr3_nt: TGCGCCACCAAGGGGGCGAACACCGGGGAGCTGTTTTTT
d_call: NA
clone_size: NA
j_call: TRBJ2-2
v_call: TRBV5-1

cdr3_aa: CASTPSGGSYNEQFF
cdr3_nt: TGTGCCAGCACCCCCAGCGGGGGGTCCTACAATGAGCAGTTCTTC
d_call: TRBD2
clone_size: NA
j_call: TRBJ2-1
v_call: TRBV9

cdr3_aa: CASSFVTYEQYF
cdr3_nt: TGTGCCAGCAGCTTCGTTACCTACGAGCAGTACTTC
d_call: NA
clone_size: NA
j_call: TRBJ2-7
v_call: TRBV11-2

cdr3_aa: CASSLGGTYTYNEQFF
cdr3_nt: TGTGCCAGCAGCTTAGGCGGGACTTACACCTACAATGAGCAGTTCTTC
d_call: NA
clone_size: NA
j_call: TRBJ2-1
v_call: TRBV7-6

cdr3_aa: CASSGSGYTF
cdr3_nt: TGTGCCAGCAGCGGAAGTGGCTACACCTTC
d_call: NA
clone_size: NA
j_call: TRBJ1-2
v_call: TRBV9

cdr3_aa: CAWSAFGGYKEAFF
cdr3_nt: TGTGCCTGGAGTGCCTTCGGGGGGTACAAAGAAGCTTTCTTT
d_call: NA
clone_size: NA
j_call: TRBJ1-1
v_call: TRBV30

cdr3_aa: CASSVWGQGSPEAGNTIYF
cdr3_nt: TGTGCCAGCAGCGTTTGGGGACAGGGCTCCCCCGAGGCTGGAAACACCATATATTTT
d_call: TRBD1
clone_size: once
j_call: TRBJ1-3
v_call: TRBV9

cdr3_aa: CASSLFLNSYEQYF
cdr3_nt: TGTGCCAGCAGCCTTTTCCTAAACTCTTACGAGCAGTACTTC
d_call: NA
clone_size: NA
j_call: TRBJ2-7
v_call: TRBV4-2

cdr3_aa: CASSESLSRGSLFNYGYTF
cdr3_nt: TGCGCCAGCAGTGAGTCGTTATCCAGGGGCAGTCTCTTTAACTATGGCTACACCTTC
d_call: NA
clone_size: many
j_call: TRBJ1-2
v_call: TRBV10-2

cdr3_aa: CASSRGLARTGELFF
cdr3_nt: TGTGCCAGCAGCCGCGGACTAGCACGGACCGGGGAGCTGTTTTTT
d_call: TRBD2
clone_size: NA
j_call: TRBJ2-2
v_call: TRBV14

cdr3_aa: CASSLTTGGASDTQYF
cdr3_nt: TGTGCCAGCAGCTTAACGACAGGGGGCGCTTCAGATACGCAGTATTTT
d_call: TRBD1
clone_size: NA
j_call: TRBJ2-3
v_call: TRBV7-9

cdr3_aa: CASGLTGTYGYTF
cdr3_nt: TGTGCCAGCGGCCTTACAGGGACCTATGGCTACACCTTC
d_call: NA
clone_size: few
j_call: TRBJ1-2
v_call: TRBV6-5

cdr3_aa: CASTHLAGVGNEQFF
cdr3_nt: TGTGCCAGTACCCATCTAGCGGGAGTGGGTAATGAGCAGTTCTTC
d_call: TRBD2
clone_size: few
j_call: TRBJ2-1
v_call: TRBV19